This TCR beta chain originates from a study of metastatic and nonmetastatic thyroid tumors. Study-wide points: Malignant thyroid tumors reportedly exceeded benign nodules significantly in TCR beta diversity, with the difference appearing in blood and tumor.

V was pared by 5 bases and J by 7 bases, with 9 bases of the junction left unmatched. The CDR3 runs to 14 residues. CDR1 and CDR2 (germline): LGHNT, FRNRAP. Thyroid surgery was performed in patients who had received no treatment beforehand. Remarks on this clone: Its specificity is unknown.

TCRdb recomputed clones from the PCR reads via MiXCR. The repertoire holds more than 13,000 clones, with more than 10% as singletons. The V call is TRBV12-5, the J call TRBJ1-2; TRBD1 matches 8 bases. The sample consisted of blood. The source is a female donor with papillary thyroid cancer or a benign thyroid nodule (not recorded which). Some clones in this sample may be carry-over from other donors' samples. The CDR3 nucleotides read TGTGCTAGTGGTCCCCCGACAGGGGAAAGTGGCTACACCTTC. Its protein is CASGPPTGESGYTF.